The following is a T cell receptor (beta chain) sequence with its context. Clones were sequenced by immunoSEQ multiplex PCR, and TCRdb holds only the in-frame ones, with some missing. Altogether over 90,000 clones are present, roughly nine tenths being singletons, with the ten largest covering roughly 0.88%. The sample originates from a study of T cell changes during pregnancy in multiple sclerosis. This sample comprised peripheral blood, obtained after pregnancy. The source of this sequence is a female donor with multiple sclerosis, enrolled in a pregnancy study.

CDR3 coding DNA: TGTGCCAGCAGTCGGCGACAGGCCTTCTCCTACAATGAGCAGTTCTTC. Amino acids: CASSRRQAFSYNEQFF. This rearrangement joins TRBV28 to TRBJ2-1; perhaps TRBD1 as D (6 bases). V shed 5 bases and J shed 0 bases, with 14 bases lying between them. CDR1 and CDR2 from the germline V gene are MDHEN and SYDVKM. CDR3 length equals 16 residues.